A selection of T cell receptor beta chains follows, all from one sample in a study of T cells in tuberculosis. Clones were read by immunoSEQ multiplex PCR, and TCRdb kept only the in-frame ones, dropping some. The repertoire holds 30,000 to 35,000 clones, with just over 90% as singletons. The sample taken for sequencing was PBMCs. Receptors were obtained from a donor between 10 and 35 years old with latent tuberculosis or without tuberculosis infection. Both conserved end residues are part of each CDR3. A D gene is named only where the DNA matches it firmly. Part of the rows lack a size; the others show once, few, many or a class for expanded clones.

>TRBJ2-1|-|-|TRBV2
TGTGCCAGCAGTGTGGTTATAGACAATGAGCAGTTCTTC
CASSVVIDNEQFF
>TRBJ2-4|-|-|TRBV2
TGTGCCAGCAGTGATCAGGGGATGGCCAAAAACATTCAGTACTTC
CASSDQGMAKNIQYF
>TRBJ2-1|once|TRBD2|TRBV28
TGTGCCAGCATGCCTAGCGGATTGTACAATGAGCAGTTCTTC
CASMPSGLYNEQFF
>TRBJ2-1|-|TRBD1|TRBV29-1
TGCAGCGTTGAAGGGGGGGGACAGGGACTATATGAGCAGTTCTTC
CSVEGGGQGLYEQFF
>TRBJ1-3|-|-|TRBV15
TGTGCCACCAGCAGAGATCGGGGTGCTGGAAACACCATATATTTT
CATSRDRGAGNTIYF
>TRBJ2-5|once|-|TRBV6-5
TGTGCCAGCAGTTCCCCCAATCGGGGGGAGACCCAGTACTTC
CASSSPNRGETQYF
>TRBJ1-6|few|TRBD1|TRBV19
TGTGCCAGTAGTGCAGGGACAGGGGGTGATAATTCACCCCTCCACTTT
CASSAGTGGDNSPLHF
>TRBJ2-7|-|TRBD1|TRBV6-5
TGTGCCAGCAGTGTCTCCGGGACAGGGAGATACGAGCAGTACTTC
CASSVSGTGRYEQYF
>TRBJ2-7|-|TRBD1|TRBV7-6
TGTGCCAGCAGCATAGGACAGGGGGCGTACGAGCAGTACTTC
CASSIGQGAYEQYF
>TRBJ1-3|-|-|TRBV30
TGTGCCTGGAGTCAAACTCAGGGTTCGTATGGAAACACCATATATTTT
CAWSQTQGSYGNTIYF
>TRBJ1-2|-|-|TRBV30
TGTGCCTGGATCCCCAGGGGCGTCCAGACCTATGGCTACACCTTC
CAWIPRGVQTYGYTF
>TRBJ2-7|few|TRBD1|TRBV28
TGTGCCACCAAGGGGGCCGGGTACGAGCAGTACTTC
CATKGAGYEQYF
>TRBJ1-5|-|TRBD1|TRBV28
TGTGCCAGCAGTACGGAACAGGGGGAATATCAGCCCCAGCATTTT
CASSTEQGEYQPQHF
>TRBJ1-1|-|-|TRBV29-1
TGCAGCGTTGGCGGCAGGGGCGGAAGGGTGAACACTGAAGCTTTCTTT
CSVGGRGGRVNTEAFF
>TRBJ1-4|-|-|TRBV7-2
TGTGCCAGCAAGCCGACAGCAACTAATGAAAAACTGTTTTTT
CASKPTATNEKLFF
>TRBJ2-1|-|TRBD1|TRBV19
TGTGCCAGTGGGGGGACAGGGGGTTACAATGAACAGTTCTTC
CASGGTGGYNEQFF
>TRBJ1-2|-|TRBD1|TRBV15
TGTGCCACCAGCAGCAGGGGACAGCACTATGGCTACACCTTC
CATSSRGQHYGYTF
>TRBJ2-7|-|TRBD1|TRBV27
TGTGCCAGCAGTTTTGGGCAGGGGGCCCCTTCCTACTACGAGCAGTACTTC
CASSFGQGAPSYYEQYF
>TRBJ2-1|-|TRBD2|TRBV28
TGTGCCAGCAGTCCACTGGGGACTAGCGGAATGCCGCATGAGCAGTTCTTC
CASSPLGTSGMPHEQFF
>TRBJ2-3|-|-|TRBV4-2
TGTGCCAGCAGCCAAGGAACCGGGACTCGCACAGATACGCAGTATTTT
CASSQGTGTRTDTQYF
>TRBJ1-1|once|-|TRBV6-1
TGTGCCAGCTCCTGGGGAGGGGATGAAGCTTTCTTT
CASSWGGDEAFF
>TRBJ2-6|-|-|TRBV5-6
TGTGCCAGCAGCTTGGCCGGGTTGGGCGGGCTCTCTGGGGCCAACGTCCTGACTTTC
CASSLAGLGGLSGANVLTF